The rows below give T cell receptor beta chains drawn from one sample of a study of blood T cell repertoires in COVID-19. Clones were sequenced by immunoSEQ multiplex PCR, and TCRdb holds only the in-frame ones, with some missing. The table lists approximately 200,000 clones, roughly 77% of them singletons. Sequenced sample: peripheral blood. The origin of the receptors is a middle-aged woman with COVID-19, enrolled during active disease. Each CDR3 is given with its conserved first and last residue. A D gene is named only where the DNA matches it firmly. Size values are once, few and many counts, or a class for expanded clones, and some rows have none.

>TRBV5-4|NA|13|TRBJ2-1|NA
TGTGCCAGCAGCTGGCCTAGCGCCGGTGAGCAGTTCTTC
CASSWPSAGEQFF
>TRBV2|NA|14|TRBJ1-5|NA
TGTGCCAGCAGTGCCAGTACCAGCAATCAGCCCCAGCATTTT
CASSASTSNQPQHF
>TRBV9|NA|13|TRBJ1-5|NA
TGTGCCAGCAGCCCCCTTCCGAATCAGCCCCAGCATTTT
CASSPLPNQPQHF
>TRBV4-3|NA|14|TRBJ1-6|NA
TGCGCCAGCAGCCAAAGGGGTTACGATTCACCCCTCCACTTT
CASSQRGYDSPLHF
>TRBV27|NA|18|TRBJ1-2|NA
TGTGCCAGCCCTAAAATTAGGACCAGATTGGACAGTAGTTATGGCTACACCTTC
CASPKIRTRLDSSYGYTF
>TRBV27|NA|13|TRBJ2-7|NA
TGTGCCAGCAGTACTCCTTTGGCCTACGAGCAGTACTTC
CASSTPLAYEQYF
>TRBV25-1|once|14|TRBJ1-1|NA
TGTGCCAGCAGTGATGGAGGAGCGGACACTGAAGCTTTCTTT
CASSDGGADTEAFF
>TRBV12-3/TRBV12-4|few|12|TRBJ1-2|NA
TGTGCCAGCAGTACAGGGAACTATGGCTACACCTTC
CASSTGNYGYTF
>TRBV27|NA|17|TRBJ1-2|NA
TGTGCCAGCAGTTTTAGACAGACCTATTTAGCTAACTATGGCTACACCTTC
CASSFRQTYLANYGYTF
>TRBV28|NA|13|TRBJ1-5|NA
TGTGCCACTCGACCACTCGCGGGCCAGCCCCAGCATTTT
CATRPLAGQPQHF
>TRBV3-1/TRBV3-2|NA|16|TRBJ2-7|TRBD1
TGTGCCAGCAGCCGCGATACCGGGACAGGCAACTACGAGCAGTACTTC
CASSRDTGTGNYEQYF
>TRBV18|NA|16|TRBJ1-2|NA
TGTGCCAGCTCACGCGAACCGGGACTTCCGAACTATGGCTACACCTTC
CASSREPGLPNYGYTF